The rows below give T cell receptor beta chains drawn from one sample of a study of blood T cell repertoires in COVID-19. The method was immunoSEQ multiplex PCR; TCRdb's version includes in-frame clones alone and lacks a portion of them. The sample consists of 120,000 or so clones, over 75% of them appearing once. Sequenced: peripheral blood. Receptors were obtained from a man in his 60s with acute or convalescent COVID-19. Both conserved end residues are part of each CDR3. Fields, in order: clone size, D gene, J gene, V gene, CDR3 DNA, CDR3 protein. A D gene is named only where the DNA matches it firmly. Rows may omit the clone size; those that give it use once, few, many or a size class.

clone_size: -
d_call: -
j_call: TRBJ1-2
v_call: TRBV29-1
cdr3_nt: TGCAGCGTTGGGGGGACAACCTACACCTTC
cdr3_aa: CSVGGTTYTF

clone_size: -
d_call: TRBD2
j_call: TRBJ2-1
v_call: TRBV6-2/TRBV6-3
cdr3_nt: TGTGCCAGCAGTTACTTTCGGACTAGCGGGAGGGCCAATGAGCAGTTCTTC
cdr3_aa: CASSYFRTSGRANEQFF

clone_size: -
d_call: TRBD1
j_call: TRBJ1-2
v_call: TRBV27
cdr3_nt: TGTGCCAGCAGTCGACAGGGGGCCGACTATGGCTACACCTTC
cdr3_aa: CASSRQGADYGYTF

clone_size: -
d_call: TRBD2
j_call: TRBJ2-7
v_call: TRBV7-2
cdr3_nt: TGTGCCAGCAGCTTAGGTACTAGCGTGGGCGAGCAGTACTTC
cdr3_aa: CASSLGTSVGEQYF

clone_size: few
d_call: -
j_call: TRBJ1-4
v_call: TRBV10-3
cdr3_nt: TGTGCCACCAAAACAGCTGCAACTAATGAAAAACTGTTTTTT
cdr3_aa: CATKTAATNEKLFF

clone_size: -
d_call: TRBD1
j_call: TRBJ2-7
v_call: TRBV5-1
cdr3_nt: TGCGCCAGCAGCCCGGGACAGGGGTTCAACGAGCAGTACTTC
cdr3_aa: CASSPGQGFNEQYF

clone_size: few
d_call: TRBD2
j_call: TRBJ2-2
v_call: TRBV7-9
cdr3_nt: TGTGCCAGCAGCGCCTTTACGGAGGCTAGCGGGAGAACCGGGGAGCTGTTTTTT
cdr3_aa: CASSAFTEASGRTGELFF

clone_size: -
d_call: -
j_call: TRBJ2-5
v_call: TRBV9
cdr3_nt: TGTGCCAGCAGCGTATCCCTTGAGCCGCCTCGGGACTTC
cdr3_aa: CASSVSLEPPRDF

clone_size: few
d_call: -
j_call: TRBJ2-2
v_call: TRBV6-1
cdr3_nt: TGTGCCAGCAGTGTCGCAGGGGCACGCTATTACACCGGGGAGCTGTTTTTT
cdr3_aa: CASSVAGARYYTGELFF

clone_size: -
d_call: TRBD2
j_call: TRBJ2-7
v_call: TRBV7-2
cdr3_nt: TGTGCCAGCAGCTTAGCGTCGGCTAGCGGGAGTAGGAGCGAGCAGTACTTC
cdr3_aa: CASSLASASGSRSEQYF

clone_size: -
d_call: -
j_call: TRBJ1-6
v_call: TRBV6-1
cdr3_nt: TGTGCCAGCAGTGAATGGGCAGACACCTATAATTCACCCCTCCACTTT
cdr3_aa: CASSEWADTYNSPLHF

clone_size: -
d_call: TRBD2
j_call: TRBJ2-6
v_call: TRBV5-1
cdr3_nt: TGCGCCAGCAGCGGGGGGGACGCAGACTCTGGGGCCAACGTCCTGACTTTC
cdr3_aa: CASSGGDADSGANVLTF

clone_size: -
d_call: TRBD1
j_call: TRBJ1-5
v_call: TRBV19
cdr3_nt: TGTGCCAGTGGACAGGGGGCGAGACAGCCCCAGCATTTT
cdr3_aa: CASGQGARQPQHF

clone_size: -
d_call: TRBD2
j_call: TRBJ2-7
v_call: TRBV18
cdr3_nt: TGTGCCAGCTCATCGGGACTAGTCTCCTACGAGCAGTACTTC
cdr3_aa: CASSSGLVSYEQYF

clone_size: few
d_call: TRBD2
j_call: TRBJ2-7
v_call: TRBV7-9
cdr3_nt: TGTGCCAGCAGCATCTTAACTAGCGGACCCACCTACGAGCAGTACTTC
cdr3_aa: CASSILTSGPTYEQYF

clone_size: once
d_call: -
j_call: TRBJ1-5
v_call: TRBV28
cdr3_nt: TGTGCCAGCAGTTTAAGGTCAGGGAACAATCAGCCCCAGCATTTT
cdr3_aa: CASSLRSGNNQPQHF

clone_size: -
d_call: TRBD2
j_call: TRBJ2-6
v_call: TRBV11-2
cdr3_nt: TGTGCCAGCAGCTTAGGCGGGAGTATGCCTGGGGCCAACGTCCTGACTTTC
cdr3_aa: CASSLGGSMPGANVLTF

clone_size: -
d_call: -
j_call: TRBJ1-2
v_call: TRBV28
cdr3_nt: TGTGCCAGCAGTTTTCAGACTGCTCGGGGAAATGGCTACACCTTC
cdr3_aa: CASSFQTARGNGYTF

clone_size: few
d_call: -
j_call: TRBJ2-7
v_call: TRBV14
cdr3_nt: TGTGCCAGCAGCCACGGACCAGGGGGGATCTACGAGCAGTACTTC
cdr3_aa: CASSHGPGGIYEQYF

clone_size: -
d_call: TRBD2
j_call: TRBJ2-7
v_call: TRBV7-3
cdr3_nt: TGTGCCAGCAGCTTAAGGCCTGTTCTAGCGGGAGCGGGCGAGCAGTACTTC
cdr3_aa: CASSLRPVLAGAGEQYF